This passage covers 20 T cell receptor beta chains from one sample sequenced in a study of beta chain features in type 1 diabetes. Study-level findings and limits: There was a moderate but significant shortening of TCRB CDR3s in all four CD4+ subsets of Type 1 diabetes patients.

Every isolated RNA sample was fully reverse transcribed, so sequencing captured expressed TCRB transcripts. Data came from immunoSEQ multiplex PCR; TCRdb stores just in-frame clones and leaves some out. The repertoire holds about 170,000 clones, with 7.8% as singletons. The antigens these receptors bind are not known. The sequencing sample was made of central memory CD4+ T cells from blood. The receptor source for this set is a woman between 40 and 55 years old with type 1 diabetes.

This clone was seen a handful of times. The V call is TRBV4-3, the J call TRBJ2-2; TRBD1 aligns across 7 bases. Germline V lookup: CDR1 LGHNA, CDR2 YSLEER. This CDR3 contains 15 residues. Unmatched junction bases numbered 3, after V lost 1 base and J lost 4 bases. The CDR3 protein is CASSQGNRGTGELFF. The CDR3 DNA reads TGCGCCAGCAGCCAAGGGAACAGGGGCACCGGGGAGCTGTTTTTT.

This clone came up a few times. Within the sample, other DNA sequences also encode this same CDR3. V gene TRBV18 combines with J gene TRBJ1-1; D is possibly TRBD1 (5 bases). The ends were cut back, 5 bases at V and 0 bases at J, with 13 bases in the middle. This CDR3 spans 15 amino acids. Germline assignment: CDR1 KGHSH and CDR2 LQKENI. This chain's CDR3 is CASSLEMGLNTEAFF. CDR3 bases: TGTGCCAGCTCATTGGAGATGGGGCTGAACACTGAAGCTTTCTTT.

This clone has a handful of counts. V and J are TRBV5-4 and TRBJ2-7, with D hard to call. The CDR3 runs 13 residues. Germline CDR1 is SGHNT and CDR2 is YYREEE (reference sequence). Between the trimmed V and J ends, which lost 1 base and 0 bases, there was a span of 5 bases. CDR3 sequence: CASSLIRSYEQYF. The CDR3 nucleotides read TGTGCCAGCAGCTTGATCCGCTCCTACGAGCAGTACTTC.

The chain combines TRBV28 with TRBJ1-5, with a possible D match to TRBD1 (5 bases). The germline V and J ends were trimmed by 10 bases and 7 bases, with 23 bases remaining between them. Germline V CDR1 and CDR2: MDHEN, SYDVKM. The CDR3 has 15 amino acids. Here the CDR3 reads CATLGDPGGRQPQHF. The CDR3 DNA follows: TGTGCCACCCTGGGAGATCCCGGGGGAAGGCAGCCCCAGCATTTT. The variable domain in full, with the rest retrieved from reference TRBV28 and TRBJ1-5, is DVKVTQSSRYLVKRTGEKVFLECVQDMDHENMFWYRQDPGLGLRLIYFSYDVKMKEKGDIPEGYSVSREKKERFSLILESASTNQTSMYLCATLGDPGGRQPQHFGDGTRLSIL.

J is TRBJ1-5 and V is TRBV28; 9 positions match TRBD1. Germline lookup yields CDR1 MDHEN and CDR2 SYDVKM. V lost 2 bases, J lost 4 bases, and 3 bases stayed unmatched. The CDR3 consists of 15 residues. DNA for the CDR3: TGTGCCAGCAGTTTAGGGACAGGGATAAATCAGCCCCAGCATTTT. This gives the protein CASSLGTGINQPQHF.

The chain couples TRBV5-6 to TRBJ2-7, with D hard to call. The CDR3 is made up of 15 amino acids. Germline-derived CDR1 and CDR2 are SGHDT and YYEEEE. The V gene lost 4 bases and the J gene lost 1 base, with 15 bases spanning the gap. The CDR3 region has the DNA TGTGCCAGCAGCAACTTCGACTTGCCGTCCTACGAGCAGTACTTC. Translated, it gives CASSNFDLPSYEQYF.

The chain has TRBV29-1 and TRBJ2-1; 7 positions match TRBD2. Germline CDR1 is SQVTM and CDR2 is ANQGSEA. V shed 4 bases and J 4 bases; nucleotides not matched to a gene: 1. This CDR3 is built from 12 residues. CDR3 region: CSVVRGYNEQFF. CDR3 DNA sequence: TGCAGCGTTGTGCGGGGGTACAATGAGCAGTTCTTC.

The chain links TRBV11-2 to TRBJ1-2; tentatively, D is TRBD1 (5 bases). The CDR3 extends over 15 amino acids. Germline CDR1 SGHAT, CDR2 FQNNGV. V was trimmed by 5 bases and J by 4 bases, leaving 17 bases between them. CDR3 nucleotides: TGTGCCAGCAGCCGTTCGTCCTTGGGGGGCTATGGCTACACCTTC. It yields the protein CASSRSSLGGYGYTF.

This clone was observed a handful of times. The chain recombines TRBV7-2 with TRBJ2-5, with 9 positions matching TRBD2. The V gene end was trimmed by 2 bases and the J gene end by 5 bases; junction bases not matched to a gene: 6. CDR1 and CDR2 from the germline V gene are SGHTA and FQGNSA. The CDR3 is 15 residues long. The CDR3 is CASSLWRGGGETQYF. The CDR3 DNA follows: TGTGCCAGCAGCTTATGGCGGGGGGGCGGGGAGACCCAGTACTTC. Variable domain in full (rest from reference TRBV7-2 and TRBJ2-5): GAGVSQSPSNKVTEKGKDVELRCDPISGHTALYWYRQSLGQGLEFLIYFQGNSAPDKSGLPSDRFSAERTGGSVSTLTIQRTQQEDSAVYLCASSLWRGGGETQYFGPGTRLLVL.

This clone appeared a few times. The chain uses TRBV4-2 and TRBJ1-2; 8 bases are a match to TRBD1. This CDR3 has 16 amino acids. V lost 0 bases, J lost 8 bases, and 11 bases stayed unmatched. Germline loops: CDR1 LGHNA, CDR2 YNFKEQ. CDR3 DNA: TGTGCCAGCAGCCAAGAAGAGGTCAGGGGGCGGAAGGGCTACACCTTC. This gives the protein CASSQEEVRGRKGYTF.

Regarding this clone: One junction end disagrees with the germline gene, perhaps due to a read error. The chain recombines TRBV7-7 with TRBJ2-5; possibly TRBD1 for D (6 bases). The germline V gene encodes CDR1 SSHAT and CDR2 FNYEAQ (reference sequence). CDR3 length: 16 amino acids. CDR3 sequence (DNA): TGTGCTAGCAGCTCCCGCGCTGGGGGCAGGGGCGAGACCCAGTACTTC. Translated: CASSSRAGGRGETQYF.

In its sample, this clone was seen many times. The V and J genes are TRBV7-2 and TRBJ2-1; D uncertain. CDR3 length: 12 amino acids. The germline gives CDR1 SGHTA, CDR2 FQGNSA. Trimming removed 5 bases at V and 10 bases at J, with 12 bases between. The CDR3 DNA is TGTGCCAGCAGCCCACCTTTCGGGGAGCAGTTCTTC. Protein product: CASSPPFGEQFF.

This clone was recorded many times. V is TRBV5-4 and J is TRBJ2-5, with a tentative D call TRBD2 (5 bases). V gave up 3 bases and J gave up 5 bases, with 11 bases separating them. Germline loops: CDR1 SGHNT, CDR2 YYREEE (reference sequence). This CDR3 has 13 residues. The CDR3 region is CASSSEVLETQYF. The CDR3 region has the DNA TGTGCCAGCAGCTCGGAGGTTCTGGAGACCCAGTACTTC. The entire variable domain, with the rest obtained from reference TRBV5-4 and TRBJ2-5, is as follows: ETGVTQSPTHLIKTRGQQVTLRCSSQSGHNTVSWYQQALGQGPQFIFQYYREEENGRGNFPPRFSGLQFPNYSSELNVNALELDDSALYLCASSSEVLETQYFGPGTRLLVL.

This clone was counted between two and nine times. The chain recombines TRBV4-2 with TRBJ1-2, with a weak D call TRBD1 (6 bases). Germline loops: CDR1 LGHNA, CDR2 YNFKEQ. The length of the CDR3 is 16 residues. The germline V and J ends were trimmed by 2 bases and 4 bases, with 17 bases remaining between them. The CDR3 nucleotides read TGTGCCAGCAGCCAACCCCCGACAGGTGATCCCTATGGCTACACCTTC. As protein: CASSQPPTGDPYGYTF.

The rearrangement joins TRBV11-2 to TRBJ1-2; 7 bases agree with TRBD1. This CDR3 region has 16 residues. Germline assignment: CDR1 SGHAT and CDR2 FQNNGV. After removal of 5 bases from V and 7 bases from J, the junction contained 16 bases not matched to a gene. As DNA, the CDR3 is TGTGCCAGCAGCCCCCCGGGGGTAGAGGGGGCGGGTGGCTACACCTTC. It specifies CASSPPGVEGAGGYTF. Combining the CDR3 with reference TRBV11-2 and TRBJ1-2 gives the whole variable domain EAGVAQSPRYKIIEKRQSVAFWCNPISGHATLYWYQQILGQGPKLLIQFQNNGVVDDSQLPKDRFSAERLKGVDSTLKIQPAKLEDSAVYLCASSPPGVEGAGGYTFGSGTRLTVV.

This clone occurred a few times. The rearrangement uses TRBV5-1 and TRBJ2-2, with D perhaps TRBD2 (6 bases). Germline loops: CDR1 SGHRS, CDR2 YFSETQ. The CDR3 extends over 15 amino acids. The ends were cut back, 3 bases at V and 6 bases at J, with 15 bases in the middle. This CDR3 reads CASSWGDRRAGELFF. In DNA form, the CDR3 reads TGCGCCAGCAGCTGGGGCGACCGGAGGGCCGGGGAGCTGTTTTTT.

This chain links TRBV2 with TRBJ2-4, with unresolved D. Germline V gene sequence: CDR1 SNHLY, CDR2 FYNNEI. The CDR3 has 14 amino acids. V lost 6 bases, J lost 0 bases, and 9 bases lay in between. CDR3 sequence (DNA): TGTGCCAGCAGGGTGCAGTTAGCCAAAAACATTCAGTACTTC. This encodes CASRVQLAKNIQYF.

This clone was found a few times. CDR3 DNA: TGTGCCAGCAGTTTAGTACGGGAGCCCCAGCATTTT. Its protein product is CASSLVREPQHF. The chain carries TRBV28 and TRBJ1-5; no definite D call. CDR3 size: 12 residues. Trimming pared 2 bases from V and 8 bases from J, leaving 7 bases between. The V gene's germline CDR1 is MDHEN and CDR2 SYDVKM.

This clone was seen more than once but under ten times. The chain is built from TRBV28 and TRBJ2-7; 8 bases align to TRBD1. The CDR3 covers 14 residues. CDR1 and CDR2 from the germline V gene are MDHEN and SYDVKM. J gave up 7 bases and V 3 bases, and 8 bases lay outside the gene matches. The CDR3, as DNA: TGTGCCAGCAGTTTGCGTCAGGGGGCCTGGGAGCAGTACTTC. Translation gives CASSLRQGAWEQYF.

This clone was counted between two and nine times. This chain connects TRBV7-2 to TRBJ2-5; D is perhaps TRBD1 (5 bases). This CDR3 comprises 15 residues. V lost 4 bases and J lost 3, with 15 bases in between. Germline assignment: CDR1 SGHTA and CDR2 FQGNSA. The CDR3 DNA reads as TGTGCCAGCAGCTCTCGTACAGGATTCAAAGAGACCCAGTACTTC. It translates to CASSSRTGFKETQYF.